This T cell receptor (beta chain) stems from a study of blood T cells in healthy people across ages. About this clonotype itself: The junction and the germline gene differ at one end; a read error may be behind it.

CDR3 size: 11 residues. Per germline, CDR1 SGHTA and CDR2 FQGNSA. Isolated per sample were at least 7 million PBMCs. RNA extraction gave at least 5 micrograms of total RNA per sample. The second PCR ran about 6 to 11 cycles with a sample-barcoded 5' primer and J-beta primers. TCRdb re-derived calls from the 5' RACE reads in MiXCR, one entry per CDR3 protein. This sample yields fewer than 1 million distinct CDR3 sequences, of which 44% are seen a single time; roughly a fifth belongs to the top ten. Sequenced material: blood. This chain connects TRBV7-2 to TRBJ2-1; D ambiguous. The clonotype was recovered from a man between 60 and 75 years old in good health. The CDR3 sequence: CASSRVDEQLF. CDR3 bases: TGTGCCAGCAGCCGAGTCGACGAGCAGCTCTTC. The whole variable domain, filled in from reference TRBV7-2 and TRBJ2-1, reads GAGVSQSPSNKVTEKGKDVELRCDPISGHTALYWYRQSLGQGLEFLIYFQGNSAPDKSGLPSDRFSAERTGGSVSTLTIQRTQQEDSAVYLCASSRVDEQLFGPGTRLTVL.